This T cell receptor (beta chain) derives from a study of T cell repertoires in aging, cancer and after chemotherapy. Study-wide results and limits: Compared with age-matched healthy donors, untreated hematological or solid cancer patients showed higher blood TCR clonality. Rebound thymic output was suggested by rising median generation probability during chemotherapy in each cancer cohort. Hematological cancer patients had lymphoid organ infiltration that may impair thymic emigration or T cell expansion. The repertoire data cannot show anything about immunological memory following chemotherapy.

Worth noting for this clonotype: What it binds is unknown.

Germline assignment: CDR1 PRHDT and CDR2 FYEKMQ (reference sequence). The CDR3 totals 17 residues. V shed 5 bases, J shed 2 bases, and the junction held 7 bases outside the gene matches. Peripheral blood genomic DNA, not sorted cells or RNA, was the template. Rearranged V-D-J TRB sequences were amplified with a mixed TRB-A/B primer pool. From the multiplex PCR reads, TCRdb called clonotypes with MiXCR, one entry per CDR3 protein. Among 10,000 to 15,000 distinct CDR3 sequences, around 30% were seen once, and the ten largest hold almost 9.5%. Specimen: blood. The chain has TRBV13 and TRBJ2-3; TRBD2 aligns across 13 bases. The TCR was taken from a human donor with a blood cancer. For the CDR3, the DNA is TGTGCCAGCAGCGACGCGGGGACTAGCGGGGCCACAGATACGCAGTATTTT. This sequence encodes CASSDAGTSGATDTQYF.